Only one count was recorded for the clone carrying this T cell receptor beta chain. Between the trimmed V and J ends, which lost 4 bases and 5 bases, there was a span of 10 bases. The V gene's germline CDR1 is SGHNT and CDR2 YYREEE (reference sequence). This CDR3 comprises 13 residues. The sample comes from a study of control samples from healthy donors and cancer patients. This table comes from immunoSEQ multiplex PCR, and its TCRdb copy is limited to in-frame clones, with some not included. Of 150,000 to 160,000 clones in the sample, over 85% are singletons; the top ten hold approximately 6.1%. What was sequenced was blood. The J gene is TRBJ2-1, the V gene TRBV5-4; D gene ambiguous. The receptor was derived from a man aged 35-49 years in good health. The CDR3 here is CASSETGHNEQFF. The CDR3 region has the DNA TGTGCCAGCAGCGAGACCGGTCACAATGAGCAGTTCTTC.